One and the same sample provided the 30 T cell receptor beta chains below, sequenced in a study of CD8 T cells in Susac syndrome. RNA in amounts of about 0.5 to 1 ug was reverse transcribed with random hexamers. TCRdb used MiXCR to reprocess the immunoSEQ multiplex PCR reads, holding one entry per CDR3 protein. This sample has roughly 180,000 distinct CDR3 sequences; over 85% occur once, and the top ten carry about 0.1%. The source material was CD4+ T cells from PBMCs. Receptors originate from a human donor in good health.

In DNA, the CDR3 is TGTGCCAGCAGTGTTATGGGTAATGAGCAGTTCTTC. Amino acids: CASSVMGNEQFF. This chain uses TRBV2 with TRBJ2-1, with unresolved D. Germline assignment: CDR1 SNHLY and CDR2 FYNNEI. The CDR3 runs to 12 residues. V lost 4 bases and J lost 7, with 8 bases in between. Complete variable domain (other parts from reference TRBV2 and TRBJ2-1): EPEVTQTPSHQVTQMGQEVILRCVPISNHLYFYWYRQILGQKVEFLVSFYNNEISEKSEIFDDQFSVERPDGSNFTLKIRSTKLEDSAMYFCASSVMGNEQFFGPGTRLTVL.

This clonotype is a singleton in its sample. This chain connects TRBV5-4 to TRBJ1-2; a possible D gene is TRBD1 (5 bases). The CDR3 extends over 15 amino acids. V was shortened by 0 bases and J by 4 bases, with 13 bases between the two germline ends. Germline V lookup: CDR1 SGHNT, CDR2 YYREEE (reference sequence). The CDR3 DNA sequence: TGTGCCAGCAGCTTGGACGCGGGGCCTGTCTATGGCTACACCTTC. This encodes CASSLDAGPVYGYTF.

This rearrangement joins TRBV20-1 to TRBJ1-2, with 7 bases lining up with TRBD1. V lost 3 bases and J lost 0; bases outside the gene matches: 7. The CDR3 totals 15 residues. Per germline, CDR1 DFQATT and CDR2 SNEGSKA (reference sequence). CDR3 in amino acids: CSARGQPPTNYGYTF. Here the CDR3 DNA reads TGCAGTGCTAGGGGACAGCCGCCAACTAACTATGGCTACACCTTC.

On this clonotype itself: A junction end diverges from the germline sequence, so it may reflect a read error. This chain links TRBV19 with TRBJ1-5, with a weak D call TRBD1 (5 bases). The CDR3 is made up of 12 amino acids. CDR1 LNHDA and CDR2 SQIVND come from the germline V gene (reference sequence). CDR3 sequence: CASSRGTNPRYF. The CDR3 DNA is TGTGCCAGTAGTCGAGGGACCAATCCCCGGTATTTT.

V usage is TRBV29-1 and J usage is TRBJ1-1, with TRBD1 matching 12 bases. Germline trimming cut 4 bases from V and 6 bases from J; bases unmatched to any gene: 3. This CDR3 region has 13 residues. Germline values: CDR1 SQVTM, CDR2 ANQGSEA. Written as DNA, the CDR3 is TGCAGCGTTGGGGACAGGGGGCTCTCTGAAGCTTTCTTT. Translation gives CSVGDRGLSEAFF. Full variable domain (outside the CDR3, taken from reference TRBV29-1 and TRBJ1-1): SAVISQKPSRDICQRGTSLTIQCQVDSQVTMMFWYRQQPGQSLTLIATANQGSEATYESGFVIDKFPISRPNLTFSTLTVSNMSPEDSSIYLCSVGDRGLSEAFFGQGTRLTVV.

V and J are TRBV7-2 and TRBJ2-7; 8 bases map to TRBD2. CDR3 length equals 15 residues. The J segment lost 1 base and the V segment lost 1 base, leaving 3 bases of the junction unmatched. Germline V lookup: CDR1 SGHTA, CDR2 FQGNSA. CDR3 nucleotides: TGTGCCAGCAGCTTAGGTAGCGGGACATCCTACGAGCAGTACTTC. Residues: CASSLGSGTSYEQYF.

The V and J genes are TRBV29-1 and TRBJ1-2, with D unclear. The CDR3 spans 13 residues. Germline V gives CDR1 SQVTM, CDR2 ANQGSEA. V was trimmed by 0 bases and J by 7 bases, leaving 12 bases between them. The DNA for the CDR3 is TGCAGCGTTGAAGATTGGCAGTCAGGTGGCTACACCTTC. It yields the protein CSVEDWQSGGYTF.

V usage is TRBV6-2 or TRBV6-3 and J usage is TRBJ2-7, with 11 bases that match TRBD2. V shed 6 bases, J shed 3 bases, and the junction held 4 bases outside the gene matches. This CDR3 is built from 14 residues. Per the germline V gene, CDR1 is MNHEY and CDR2 is SVGEGT. The CDR3 coding sequence is TGTGCCAGCAGACAGACTAGCGGGAACTACGAGCAGTACTTC. It encodes CASRQTSGNYEQYF.

The J gene is TRBJ2-7, the V gene TRBV20-1, with D tentatively TRBD1 or TRBD2 (5 bases each). Germline CDR1 is DFQATT and CDR2 is SNEGSKA (reference sequence). Trimming removed 3 bases from V and 5 bases from J, with 14 bases in between. This CDR3 comprises 13 residues. The chain's CDR3 is CSASGTRVHEQYF. The CDR3 DNA sequence: TGCAGTGCTAGCGGGACGAGAGTTCACGAGCAGTACTTC.

The rearrangement links TRBV20-1 to TRBJ1-5; D remains ambiguous. Trimming took 5 bases from V and 5 from J, leaving 13 bases between them. CDR3 length equals 13 residues. Looked up from germline, CDR1 is DFQATT and CDR2 is SNEGSKA (reference sequence). CDR3 region: CSAPPRGDQPQHF. DNA for the CDR3: TGCAGTGCTCCCCCCCGGGGAGATCAGCCCCAGCATTTT.

The chain joins TRBV18 to TRBJ2-7; D is uncertain. From germline, CDR1 is KGHSH and CDR2 LQKENI. The ends were cut back, 1 base at V and 6 bases at J, with 7 bases in the middle. The CDR3 is 12 residues long. As DNA, the CDR3 is TGTGCCAGCTCACCACTCGGTCGCGAGCAGTACTTC. Its translation: CASSPLGREQYF.

The chain couples TRBV29-1 to TRBJ1-2, with 7 bases matching TRBD1. J gave up 4 bases and V 3 bases, and 11 bases lay outside the gene matches. Germline assignment: CDR1 SQVTM and CDR2 ANQGSEA. The CDR3 length is 15 residues. The CDR3 region is CSVDPWRQGAYGYTF. For the CDR3, the DNA is TGCAGCGTTGATCCTTGGAGACAGGGTGCCTATGGCTACACCTTC.

The chain recombines TRBV28 with TRBJ1-1; TRBD1 is a possible D gene (6 bases). The CDR3 extends over 14 amino acids. The germline V gene has CDR1 MDHEN and CDR2 SYDVKM. V was trimmed by 2 bases and J by 3 bases, leaving 10 bases between them. CDR3 residues: CASSLGGGDTEAFF. CDR3 DNA: TGTGCCAGCAGTTTAGGAGGGGGGGACACTGAAGCTTTCTTT.

This chain connects TRBV20-1 to TRBJ2-7; D is undetermined. From germline, CDR1 is DFQATT and CDR2 SNEGSKA (reference sequence). The ends were cut back, 5 bases at V and 3 bases at J, with 8 bases in the middle. The CDR3 length is 11 residues. The CDR3 DNA follows: TGCAGTGCTGGACCTAGCTACGAGCAGTACTTC. Translation: CSAGPSYEQYF.

V is TRBV12-3 or TRBV12-4 and J is TRBJ2-1; D unclear. V was shortened by 5 bases and J by 2 bases, with 7 bases between the two germline ends. This CDR3 is 13 amino acids long. Here the CDR3 DNA reads TGTGCCAGCAGTCCCCGCCCCTACAATGAGCAGTTCTTC. Its translation is CASSPRPYNEQFF.

V usage is TRBV6-6 and J usage is TRBJ2-1, with 9 bases identical to TRBD2. The germline gives CDR1 MNHNY, CDR2 SVGAGI (reference sequence). The CDR3 runs 15 residues. V lost 7 bases to trimming and J lost 6 bases; unmatched junction nucleotides: 10. In DNA, the CDR3 is TGTGCCAGCACTGTCGCCGGGACTAGCTTCAATGAGCAGTTCTTC. As protein: CASTVAGTSFNEQFF.

The chain combines TRBV18 with TRBJ2-3; D call uncertain. Trimming took 2 bases from V and 2 from J, leaving 8 bases between them. The germline V gene has CDR1 KGHSH and CDR2 LQKENI. This CDR3 is built from 14 residues. The CDR3 region is CASSPIIDTDTQYF. The CDR3 bases are TGTGCCAGCTCACCAATCATTGACACAGATACGCAGTATTTT.

The chain combines TRBV29-1 with TRBJ2-1, with D hard to call. The CDR3 covers 14 residues. Germline V gives CDR1 SQVTM, CDR2 ANQGSEA. V lost 7 bases, J lost 0 bases, and 13 bases lay in between. In DNA form, the CDR3 reads TGCAGCGCTGATCCTTCCCTCTCCTACAATGAGCAGTTCTTC. Its translation is CSADPSLSYNEQFF.

The gene calls are TRBV2 and TRBJ2-1, with 11 positions matching TRBD2. The V and J ends lost 8 bases and 5 bases, in that order; junction bases with no gene match: 2. CDR3 size: 13 residues. The germline CDR1 and CDR2 sequences are SNHLY and FYNNEI. The CDR3 loop is CASGGLADNEQFF. DNA of the CDR3: TGTGCCAGCGGGGGACTAGCGGACAATGAGCAGTTCTTC.

V and J are TRBV5-1 and TRBJ2-7; possibly TRBD2 for D (6 bases). The length of the CDR3 is 15 residues. Trimming took off 6 bases at V and 2 bases at J, with 18 bases between the two ends. Germline CDR1 SGHRS, CDR2 YFSETQ. This chain's CDR3 is CASTRGGWGAYEQYF. The CDR3 nucleotides are TGCGCCAGCACCCGTGGGGGGTGGGGAGCCTACGAGCAGTACTTC.

J is TRBJ2-7 and V is TRBV30, with 7 bases that match TRBD1. The CDR3 has 14 residues. The junction had 4 bases not matched to a gene; V was cut back by 0 bases and J by 2 bases. Looked up from germline, CDR1 is GTSNPN and CDR2 is SVGIG (reference sequence). Here the CDR3 DNA reads TGTGCCTGGAGTGTTGGTCAGGGGGCCTACGAGCAGTACTTC. Translating it yields CAWSVGQGAYEQYF.

The chain has TRBV19 and TRBJ1-1, with D perhaps matching TRBD1 (5 bases). Trimming took off 4 bases at V and 4 bases at J, with 25 bases between the two ends. Per germline, CDR1 LNHDA and CDR2 SQIVND (reference sequence). The CDR3 sequence is 18 residues long. The CDR3 spells CASSTKAGREGLSTEAFF. The CDR3 region has the DNA TGTGCCAGTAGTACAAAAGCGGGGAGAGAGGGGCTGAGCACTGAAGCTTTCTTT.

This clonotype has a single count. The chain links TRBV7-9 to TRBJ1-2; D uncertain. The germline V gene encodes CDR1 SEHNR and CDR2 FQNEAQ (reference sequence). The CDR3 extends over 10 amino acids. Between the trimmed V and J ends, which lost 4 bases and 7 bases, there was a span of 4 bases. The CDR3 sequence: CASSSIGYTF. The CDR3 region has the DNA TGTGCCAGCAGCTCGATTGGCTACACCTTC.

CDR3 in DNA: TGTGCCAGCAGTGGTGGTAGGGCTGGTTTGGGCTCCTACGAGCAGTACTTC. Translating it yields CASSGGRAGLGSYEQYF. The chain recombines TRBV28 with TRBJ2-7; D remains unclear. The V gene lost 5 bases and the J gene lost 0 bases, with 20 bases spanning the gap. CDR3 length: 17 residues. The germline V gene has CDR1 MDHEN and CDR2 SYDVKM.

The rearrangement links TRBV9 to TRBJ2-5; TRBD2 matches 13 bases. The length of the CDR3 is 18 residues. Trimming at V came to 2 bases and at J to 0 bases, leaving 7 bases not matched to a gene. Germline-derived CDR1 and CDR2 are SGDLS and YYNGEE. CDR3 protein: CASSVSGTSGTNQETQYF. CDR3 DNA: TGTGCCAGCAGCGTTTCCGGGACTAGCGGGACTAACCAAGAGACCCAGTACTTC.

The CDR3 nucleotides are TGCAGCGTTGAACTAAGGAGTGAGCAGTTCTTC. It is translated as CSVELRSEQFF. The chain recombines TRBV29-1 with TRBJ2-1; D not certain. The V and J ends lost 2 bases and 9 bases respectively, with 8 bases between them. The CDR3 length is 11 residues. The germline CDR1 and CDR2 sequences are SQVTM and ANQGSEA.

This chain joins TRBV7-9 and TRBJ2-2, with D perhaps TRBD1 (6 bases). This CDR3 comprises 14 residues. Trimming stripped 5 bases from V and 5 bases from J, with 12 bases between. Germline assignment: CDR1 SEHNR and CDR2 FQNEAQ (reference sequence). In DNA form, the CDR3 reads TGTGCCAGCAGCCGTCCACAGGGTACCGGGGAGCTGTTTTTT. Protein sequence: CASSRPQGTGELFF.

The chain carries TRBV27 and TRBJ2-3; D gene uncertain. The CDR3 runs to 15 residues. V lost 5 bases and J lost 2, with 14 bases in between. Germline V lookup: CDR1 MNHEY, CDR2 SMNVEV (reference sequence). CDR3 sequence reads: CASSETADVTDTQYF. The CDR3 DNA follows: TGTGCCAGCAGTGAAACAGCAGACGTCACAGATACGCAGTATTTT.

J is TRBJ2-1 and V is TRBV19; unclear D gene. The ends were cut back, 2 bases at V and 5 bases at J, with 7 bases in the middle. CDR1 LNHDA and CDR2 SQIVND come from the germline V gene (reference sequence). The CDR3 loop spans 13 amino acids. CDR3 in amino acids: CASSISSDNEQFF. The CDR3 DNA is TGTGCCAGTAGTATAAGTTCAGACAATGAGCAGTTCTTC.

CDR3 loop: CASSRSGPAAYEQYF. For the CDR3, the DNA is TGTGCCAGCAGCCGCTCCGGGCCCGCGGCCTACGAGCAGTACTTC. The V and J genes are TRBV7-9 and TRBJ2-7; D call uncertain. With 5 bases removed from V and 2 bases from J, the gap between germline ends came to 16 bases. The CDR3 sequence is 15 residues long. Germline assignment: CDR1 SEHNR and CDR2 FQNEAQ (reference sequence).